The clone carrying this TCR beta chain was found many times. Its antigen remains unidentified. Next came a second PCR, run for about 7 to 12 cycles, which used a sample-barcoded 5' primer along with a J-beta primer mix. TCRdb used MiXCR to reprocess the 5' RACE reads, holding one entry per CDR3 protein. There are about a million distinct CDR3 sequences in the sample; roughly 50% occur only once, and about a fifth lies in the top ten. These data originate in a study of blood T cells in healthy people across ages. Findings of the study overall: Fewer expanded clones and more diversity marked long-lived versus aged donors. Observed TCR beta diversity showed a strong correlation with the percentage of naive T cells as measured by flow cytometry.

Trimming shortened V by 4 bases and J by 4 bases, and 11 bases separated the two germline ends. The CDR3 runs to 14 residues. CDR1 and CDR2 (germline): SNHLY, FYNNEI. The V and J genes are TRBV2 and TRBJ1-5; no clear D. The TCR originated in a woman aged 55 to 70 in good health. The sample comprised blood. DNA of the CDR3: TGTGCCAGCAGTGTAGACGGCACGAATCAGCCCCAGCATTTT. Protein sequence: CASSVDGTNQPQHF.